This T cell receptor beta chain emerged from a study of control samples from healthy donors and cancer patients. The table came from immunoSEQ multiplex PCR; TCRdb's copy has only in-frame clones and leaves some out. Among over 110,000 clones listed, approximately 86% were seen once. CDR3 size: 16 residues. This TCR was sampled from a woman between 25 and 40 years old in good health. The specimen sequenced was blood. The rearrangement uses TRBV12-1 and TRBJ1-2; the table's D call, TRBD1, was not checked against the DNA. TRBV12-1 is listed as a pseudogene. The CDR3 here is CASSFKGLGQGDGYTF. Here the CDR3 DNA reads TGTGCCAGCAGCTTTAAAGGCCTCGGACAGGGTGATGGCTACACCTTC.